A selection of T cell receptor beta chains follows, all from one sample in a study of blood T cell repertoires in COVID-19. Only in-frame clones appear in the TCRdb table, and some are missing; sequencing was by immunoSEQ multiplex PCR. The sample yields about 300,000 clones, around 90% seen once. Material for sequencing was peripheral blood. The receptors were gathered from a man in his late teens or twenties with active or convalescent COVID-19. CDR3s include the opening cysteine and the closing phenylalanine or tryptophan. D genes are given only for firm matches. Size values are once, few and many counts, or a class for expanded clones, and some rows have none.

TRBV5-1,NA,NA,TRBJ2-7,CASSLEGGPSYEQYF,TGCGCCAGCAGCTTGGAGGGGGGGCCCTCCTACGAGCAGTACTTC
TRBV5-1,NA,NA,TRBJ1-1,CASSLEPSNTEAFF,TGCGCCAGCAGCTTGGAGCCCTCGAACACTGAAGCTTTCTTT
TRBV21-1,NA,NA,TRBJ2-4,CASSKRDRNLPLAKNIQYF,TGTGCCAGCAGCAAACGGGACAGGAACCTACCCTTGGCCAAAAACATTCAGTACTTC
TRBV11-3,NA,NA,TRBJ2-7,CASSLTGGTYEQYF,TGTGCCAGCAGCCTCACCGGGGGAACCTACGAGCAGTACTTC
TRBV9,NA,TRBD2,TRBJ2-2,CASSVDGSGGPHTGELFF,TGTGCCAGCAGCGTAGACGGCTCGGGGGGGCCCCACACCGGGGAGCTGTTTTTT
TRBV5-1,once,TRBD2,TRBJ2-5,CASSLGLAGGETQYF,TGCGCCAGCAGCTTGGGACTAGCGGGGGGTGAGACCCAGTACTTC
TRBV15,NA,NA,TRBJ1-1,CATRIGQGGTEAFF,TGTGCCACCAGGATTGGGCAGGGTGGCACTGAAGCTTTCTTT
TRBV7-9,NA,TRBD1,TRBJ2-7,CASILSPPTGPTYEQYF,TGTGCCAGCATCCTGAGCCCACCGACAGGGCCCACCTACGAGCAGTACTTC
TRBV7-2,NA,NA,TRBJ2-2,CASSLELNTGELFF,TGTGCCAGCAGCTTAGAGCTTAACACCGGGGAGCTGTTTTTT
TRBV5-5,NA,TRBD1,TRBJ2-5,CASSLGDRGLRETQYF,TGTGCCAGCAGCTTGGGAGACAGGGGGCTAAGAGAGACCCAGTACTTC
TRBV7-3,once,TRBD1,TRBJ2-1,CASSLTSFRDRSYSYNEQFF,TGTGCCAGCAGCTTAACGTCTTTTCGGGACAGATCATACTCCTACAATGAGCAGTTCTTC
TRBV9,once,TRBD2,TRBJ2-1,CASSVVAGGQREQFF,TGTGCCAGCAGCGTAGTTGCGGGGGGCCAAAGGGAGCAGTTCTTC
TRBV4-1,NA,NA,TRBJ1-4,CASSQDRSGVRIVFF,TGCGCCAGCAGCCAAGATCGGTCAGGGGTAAGGATTGTGTTTTTT
TRBV4-3,NA,NA,TRBJ2-1,CASSQEGLFGSYNEQFF,TGCGCCAGCAGCCAGGAGGGGCTCTTCGGCTCCTACAATGAGCAGTTCTTC
TRBV7-9,few,TRBD1,TRBJ2-1,CASSSGSGGIDEQFF,TGTGCCAGCAGCTCGGGGTCAGGGGGAATTGATGAGCAGTTCTTC
TRBV27,few,TRBD2,TRBJ2-7,CASSFPGLAGGREQYF,TGTGCCAGCAGTTTCCCGGGACTAGCGGGGGGGCGCGAGCAGTACTTC
TRBV2,NA,TRBD1,TRBJ2-7,CASSETPDRVDSYEQYF,TGTGCCAGCAGTGAAACCCCAGACAGGGTTGACTCCTACGAGCAGTACTTC
TRBV29-1,few,NA,TRBJ1-1,CSVDPPGGGTEAFF,TGCAGCGTTGACCCCCCGGGAGGAGGGACTGAAGCTTTCTTT
TRBV2,NA,NA,TRBJ2-3,CASRSTGSTDTQYF,TGTGCCAGCAGGTCTACAGGTAGCACAGATACGCAGTATTTT
TRBV14,NA,TRBD2,TRBJ2-3,CASSHPGLAFLDATQYF,TGTGCCAGCAGCCATCCGGGACTAGCGTTCCTGGACGCTACGCAGTATTTT
TRBV10-1,NA,NA,TRBJ1-5,CASSEYNQSTNNQPQHF,TGCGCCAGCAGTGAGTATAATCAAAGCACTAACAATCAGCCCCAGCATTTT
TRBV11-3,once,NA,TRBJ2-3,CASSRRGNTDTQYF,TGTGCCAGCAGCCGTCGGGGGAACACAGATACGCAGTATTTT
TRBV6-1,NA,NA,TRBJ1-2,CASSEGASLQYGYTF,TGTGCCAGCAGTGAAGGGGCCTCTCTTCAATATGGCTACACCTTC
TRBV29-1,NA,TRBD2,TRBJ2-5,CSLLAGDLYQETQYF,TGCAGCCTACTAGCGGGGGACTTGTACCAAGAGACCCAGTACTTC
TRBV7-3,NA,TRBD1,TRBJ2-1,CASSADRGPNNEQFF,TGTGCCAGCAGCGCGGACAGGGGGCCGAACAATGAGCAGTTCTTC
TRBV6-2/TRBV6-3,NA,NA,TRBJ1-2,CASSYHIKTGTSYGYTF,TGTGCCAGCAGTTACCACATAAAGACCGGGACAAGTTATGGCTACACCTTC
TRBV11-3,NA,NA,TRBJ1-2,CASSLVANYGYTF,TGTGCCAGCTCACTGGTAGCTAACTATGGCTACACCTTC
TRBV5-4,NA,NA,TRBJ1-2,CASSLATRVGNYGYTF,TGTGCCAGCAGCTTGGCAACCAGGGTGGGTAACTATGGCTACACCTTC
TRBV15,NA,TRBD2,TRBJ2-1,CATSRAPRTSGVNEQFF,TGTGCCACCAGCAGAGCCCCTCGGACTAGCGGGGTGAATGAGCAGTTCTTC
TRBV7-9,NA,TRBD2,TRBJ2-1,CAPGGSDEQFF,TGTGCCCCGGGGGGGTCAGATGAGCAGTTCTTC
TRBV6-2/TRBV6-3,NA,TRBD1,TRBJ1-4,CASSPGGQGRRTNEKLFF,TGTGCCAGCAGCCCTGGGGGACAGGGCCGGCGTACTAATGAAAAACTGTTTTTT
TRBV12-3/TRBV12-4,NA,NA,TRBJ1-1,CASSKAGDTEAFF,TGTGCCAGCAGTAAGGCAGGGGACACTGAAGCTTTCTTT
TRBV5-8,NA,TRBD1,TRBJ2-2,CASSRDRITGELFF,TGTGCCAGCAGCCGGGACAGGATCACCGGGGAGCTGTTTTTT
TRBV6-4,NA,TRBD2,TRBJ2-1,CASSLLAGHNNEQFF,TGTGCCAGCAGCCTGCTAGCGGGACACAACAATGAGCAGTTCTTC
TRBV5-4,NA,NA,TRBJ2-5,CASSLVGGTQETQYF,TGTGCCAGCAGCTTGGTGGGGGGAACCCAAGAGACCCAGTACTTC
TRBV11-2,NA,NA,TRBJ1-6,CASSQIFGGLRDNSPLHF,TGTGCCAGCAGCCAAATATTCGGGGGATTGAGGGATAATTCACCCCTCCACTTT
TRBV27,NA,NA,TRBJ1-6,CASSTGNSPLHF,TGTGCCAGCAGTACAGGAAATTCACCCCTCCACTTT
TRBV9,NA,TRBD1,TRBJ1-3,CASSPTGGNTIYF,TGTGCCAGCAGCCCGACAGGGGGAAACACCATATATTTT
TRBV4-3,NA,TRBD1,TRBJ2-7,CASSQDRQGSYEQYF,TGCGCCAGCAGCCAAGACCGACAGGGGTCCTACGAGCAGTACTTC
TRBV27,NA,NA,TRBJ1-6,CASTGDSSYNSPLHF,TGTGCCAGTACCGGGGATAGCTCCTATAATTCACCCCTCCACTTT
TRBV19,NA,TRBD2,TRBJ2-3,CASSGGLAGAPSTDTQYF,TGTGCCAGTAGTGGAGGGCTAGCGGGGGCCCCTAGCACAGATACGCAGTATTTT
TRBV6-5,NA,NA,TRBJ1-5,CASRVGAGGNQPQHF,TGTGCCAGCAGAGTCGGCGCCGGGGGCAATCAGCCCCAGCATTTT
TRBV7-6,NA,NA,TRBJ1-3,CASSKITGNTIYF,TGTGCCAGCAGTAAAATAACTGGAAACACCATATATTTT
TRBV11-2,once,TRBD2,TRBJ2-3,CASSWVAGDNTDTQYF,TGTGCCAGCAGCTGGGTAGCGGGCGATAACACAGATACGCAGTATTTT
TRBV18,NA,TRBD2,TRBJ2-3,CASSPDLAGGTGTQYF,TGTGCCAGCTCACCTGATCTAGCGGGGGGTACAGGGACGCAGTATTTT
TRBV18,NA,TRBD1,TRBJ1-6,CASSGTGGIGGSPLHF,TGTGCCAGCTCCGGGACAGGGGGCATTGGAGGATCACCCCTCCACTTT
TRBV5-1,once,NA,TRBJ1-1,CASSLDRLNTEAFF,TGCGCCAGCAGCTTGGACAGATTGAACACTGAAGCTTTCTTT
TRBV7-2,NA,TRBD2,TRBJ2-5,CAWGLAGVQETQYF,TGTGCTTGGGGACTAGCGGGGGTCCAAGAGACCCAGTACTTC
TRBV5-8,NA,TRBD1,TRBJ1-1,CASPDRGLNTEAFF,TGTGCCAGCCCGGACAGGGGGTTGAACACTGAAGCTTTCTTT
TRBV6-5,NA,NA,TRBJ1-1,CASSRLSGTEAFF,TGTGCCAGCAGCCGACTATCGGGCACTGAAGCTTTCTTT